A single sample gave rise to the 23 T cell receptor beta chains below, sequenced in a study of blood T cell repertoires in COVID-19. Clones were sequenced by immunoSEQ multiplex PCR, and TCRdb holds only the in-frame ones, with some missing. The sample comprises just over 300,000 clones, 86% of which are singletons, and 3.5% to 4.5% rests with the top ten. The specimen sequenced was PBMCs or T cells enriched from blood (not recorded which). These receptors were obtained from a man aged 25 to 40 who had recovered from COVID-19.

The chain uses TRBV10-2 and TRBJ1-1; 10 positions match TRBD1. The CDR3 contains 15 residues. Per germline, CDR1 WSHSY and CDR2 SAAADI. J gave up 6 bases and V 2 bases, and 6 bases lay outside the gene matches. CDR3 in DNA: TGCGCCAGCAGTGAGCGACAGGGGGCTTGGGCTGAAGCTTTCTTT. Encoded protein: CASSERQGAWAEAFF.

This clone appeared a single time. The chain combines TRBV15 with TRBJ2-3, with 7 positions matching TRBD2. The CDR3 length is 15 residues. CDR1 and CDR2 (germline): LNHNV, YYDKDF (reference sequence). V shed 1 base and J 3 bases; nucleotides not matched to a gene: 4. This chain's CDR3 is CATSRVLLATDTQYF. CDR3 DNA: TGTGCCACCAGCAGAGTGTTACTAGCGACAGATACGCAGTATTTT.

The rearrangement uses TRBV6-5 and TRBJ2-2; D gene ambiguous. Per germline, CDR1 MNHEY and CDR2 SVGAGI. V was pared by 3 bases and J by 3 bases, with 11 bases between. CDR3 length: 15 amino acids. This CDR3 is CASSYVPADTGELFF. CDR3 nucleotides: TGTGCCAGCAGTTATGTTCCGGCGGACACCGGGGAGCTGTTTTTT.

This clone came up a few times. V usage is TRBV4-1 and J usage is TRBJ2-1, with 9 bases matching TRBD1. With V trimmed by 0 bases and J by 9 bases, 6 bases remained unmatched. This CDR3 has 15 residues. Germline lookup yields CDR1 MGHRA and CDR2 YSYEKL. CDR3 amino acids: CASSQEGQGYVEQFF. CDR3 coding DNA: TGCGCCAGCAGCCAAGAAGGACAGGGGTACGTTGAGCAGTTCTTC.

The CDR3 spells CASSQDWGGQGADTEAFF. The CDR3 nucleotides are TGCGCCAGCAGCCAAGATTGGGGCGGACAGGGGGCCGACACTGAAGCTTTCTTT. J is TRBJ1-1 and V is TRBV4-1, with 11 bases that match TRBD1. The germline V gene encodes CDR1 MGHRA and CDR2 YSYEKL. The CDR3 totals 18 residues. V lost 0 bases to trimming and J lost 3 bases; unmatched junction nucleotides: 9.

The chain joins TRBV7-6 to TRBJ2-3, with 8 nucleotides matching TRBD2. Germline trimming cut 2 bases from V and 5 bases from J; bases unmatched to any gene: 0. This CDR3 comprises 13 residues. Germline loops: CDR1 SGHVS, CDR2 FNYEAQ. This chain's CDR3 is CASSLRGGDTQYF. CDR3 in DNA: TGTGCCAGCAGCTTACGGGGGGGAGATACGCAGTATTTT.

The V gene is TRBV7-2, the J gene TRBJ1-6; D is unresolved. V was cut by 4 bases and J by 9 bases, with 10 bases left in between. There are 13 residues in the CDR3. Germline values: CDR1 SGHTA, CDR2 FQGNSA. The CDR3 nucleotides are TGTGCCAGCAGCTGGGAGTTACGTTCACCCCTCCACTTT. Protein sequence: CASSWELRSPLHF. The full variable domain, in which reference TRBV7-2 and TRBJ1-6 provide the parts outside the CDR3, is GAGVSQSPSNKVTEKGKDVELRCDPISGHTALYWYRQSLGQGLEFLIYFQGNSAPDKSGLPSDRFSAERTGGSVSTLTIQRTQQEDSAVYLCASSWELRSPLHFGNGTRLTVT.

This chain joins TRBV9 and TRBJ2-2; TRBD1 matches 7 bases. This CDR3 has 16 amino acids. Germline-derived CDR1 and CDR2 are SGDLS and YYNGEE. J was trimmed by 2 bases and V by 3 bases; bases with no gene match: 7. The CDR3 nucleotides read TGTGCCAGCAGCGACCGGGACAGATCTAACACCGGGGAGCTGTTTTTT. This gives the protein CASSDRDRSNTGELFF.

The V call is TRBV18, the J call TRBJ2-3, with D perhaps matching TRBD1 (5 bases). Germline V lookup: CDR1 KGHSH, CDR2 LQKENI. Trimming took off 2 bases at V and 0 bases at J, with 12 bases between the two ends. This CDR3 contains 16 residues. The CDR3 coding sequence is TGTGCCAGCTCACCAGTGGACACACCTAGCACAGATACGCAGTATTTT. Translated, it gives CASSPVDTPSTDTQYF.

The V and J genes are TRBV6-5 and TRBJ2-7; 8 positions match TRBD1. Germline V gene sequence: CDR1 MNHEY, CDR2 SVGAGI. The ends lost 7 bases at V and 9 bases at J; junction bases unmatched: 14. This CDR3 has 14 amino acids. The CDR3 DNA sequence: TGTGCCAGCATGGCATTCCAGGGGGCCGTTGCGCAGTACTTC. It specifies CASMAFQGAVAQYF.

This clone came up once. The V gene is TRBV5-1, the J gene TRBJ2-2, with a weak D call TRBD2 (6 bases). V gave up 1 base and J gave up 7 bases, with 14 bases separating them. Germline-derived CDR1 and CDR2 are SGHRS and YFSETQ. The CDR3 loop spans 15 amino acids. CDR3 in amino acids: CASSLWGEQGGELFF. In DNA, the CDR3 is TGCGCCAGCAGCTTGTGGGGGGAACAAGGCGGGGAGCTGTTTTTT.

This chain joins TRBV7-6 and TRBJ2-1; TRBD1 matches at 8 bases. J lost 4 bases, V lost 4 bases, and 3 bases had no gene match. Germline V CDR1 and CDR2: SGHVS, FNYEAQ. The CDR3 contains 14 residues. CDR3 amino acids: CASSSHRGYNEQFF. CDR3 nucleotide sequence: TGTGCCAGCAGCTCACACAGGGGGTACAATGAGCAGTTCTTC.

This chain uses TRBV3-1 (or the pseudogene TRBV3-2) with TRBJ1-5, with 8 bases fitting TRBD1. CDR1 and CDR2 (germline): LGHDT, YNNKEL (reference sequence). CDR3 length equals 15 residues. V trimming: 4 bases; J trimming: 12 bases; junction bases outside the gene matches: 14. CDR3 sequence reads: CASSPTQGAMGSQHF. CDR3 nucleotides: TGTGCCAGCAGCCCTACGCAGGGGGCGATGGGGAGCCAGCATTTT.

The chain is built from TRBV28 and TRBJ1-6; 7 bases are shared with TRBD1. J gave up 7 bases and V 5 bases, and 5 bases lay outside the gene matches. This CDR3 has 14 residues. The germline gives CDR1 MDHEN, CDR2 SYDVKM. CDR3 DNA sequence: TGTGCCAGCAGTACGACAGGGTCGAATTCACCCCTCCACTTT. Amino acid sequence: CASSTTGSNSPLHF. The entire variable domain, with the rest obtained from reference TRBV28 and TRBJ1-6, is as follows: DVKVTQSSRYLVKRTGEKVFLECVQDMDHENMFWYRQDPGLGLRLIYFSYDVKMKEKGDIPEGYSVSREKKERFSLILESASTNQTSMYLCASSTTGSNSPLHFGNGTRLTVT.

This clone was recorded at least ten times. V gene TRBV5-1 combines with J gene TRBJ2-7, with TRBD1 matching 7 bases. V lost 5 bases and J lost 3; bases outside the gene matches: 5. The CDR3 length is 13 residues. Per germline, CDR1 SGHRS and CDR2 YFSETQ. CDR3 DNA sequence: TGCGCCAGCAGTCAAGGGACAGACTACGAGCAGTACTTC. This codes for CASSQGTDYEQYF. The full variable domain, in which reference TRBV5-1 and TRBJ2-7 provide the parts outside the CDR3, is KAGVTQTPRYLIKTRGQQVTLSCSPISGHRSVSWYQQTPGQGLQFLFEYFSETQRNKGNFPGRFSGRQFSNSRSEMNVSTLELGDSALYLCASSQGTDYEQYFGPGTRLTVT.

The chain has TRBV7-2 and TRBJ2-1; tentative D call: TRBD2 (5 bases). The CDR3 length is 18 residues. The V end was cut by 4 bases, the J end by 2 bases, with 21 bases between. From germline, CDR1 is SGHTA and CDR2 FQGNSA. The CDR3 region is CASSSLLSRGMPYNEQFF. The CDR3 region has the DNA TGTGCCAGCAGCTCTCTTTTATCTCGGGGAATGCCCTACAATGAGCAGTTCTTC.

The chain carries TRBV5-8 and TRBJ1-3; a weak D match, TRBD1 (6 bases). Germline CDR1 is SGHTS and CDR2 is YDEGEE. CDR3 length equals 16 residues. Trimming removed 3 bases at V and 4 bases at J, with 17 bases between. CDR3 protein: CASSYPTGSGGNTIYF. The CDR3 nucleotides read TGTGCCAGCAGCTACCCGACAGGTTCGGGGGGAAACACCATATATTTT.

The genes are TRBV28 and TRBJ2-7, with D tentatively TRBD2 (5 bases). Germline assignment: CDR1 MDHEN and CDR2 SYDVKM. CDR3 length: 13 amino acids. V lost 6 bases and J 2 bases, leaving 11 bases between the germline ends. The CDR3 loop reads CASSPMRAYEQYF. The CDR3 DNA is TGTGCCAGCAGCCCCATGCGGGCCTACGAGCAGTACTTC.

The rearrangement uses TRBV4-2 and TRBJ1-5, with D uncertain. V was clipped by 1 base and J by 6 bases, with 7 bases between them. Germline assignment: CDR1 LGHNA and CDR2 YNFKEQ. The CDR3 covers 13 residues. The DNA for the CDR3 is TGTGCCAGCAGCCAAGTTATCGGTCAGCCCCAGCATTTT. Protein product: CASSQVIGQPQHF.

The chain joins TRBV5-4 to TRBJ1-2, with a weak D call TRBD1 (6 bases). This CDR3 comprises 16 residues. V was cut by 4 bases and J by 0 bases, with 16 bases left in between. CDR1 and CDR2 (germline): SGHNT, YYREEE (reference sequence). CDR3 sequence reads: CASSRGRGIANYGYTF. The CDR3 DNA follows: TGTGCCAGCAGCAGGGGGAGGGGCATAGCTAACTATGGCTACACCTTC.

This chain uses TRBV13 with TRBJ2-1; D gene unclear. There are 15 residues in the CDR3. Per the germline V gene, CDR1 is PRHDT and CDR2 is FYEKMQ (reference sequence). Trimming stripped 5 bases from V and 7 bases from J, with 18 bases between. This chain's CDR3 is CASSGIGGGGNEQFF. In DNA, the CDR3 is TGTGCCAGCAGCGGAATCGGTGGTGGCGGAAATGAGCAGTTCTTC.

V is TRBV6-2 or TRBV6-3 and J is TRBJ1-5; TRBD1 matches 9 bases. This CDR3 has 16 residues. CDR1 and CDR2 (germline): MNHEY, SVGEGT. Trimming cost V 4 bases and J 7 bases; bases outside gene matches: 11. CDR3 amino acids: CASSSNRGQGRQPQHF. DNA for the CDR3: TGTGCCAGCAGTTCTAACAGGGGGCAAGGGAGGCAGCCCCAGCATTTT.

The chain is built from TRBV13 and TRBJ1-1, with D possibly TRBD1 on 5 matching bases. Per the germline V gene, CDR1 is PRHDT and CDR2 is FYEKMQ (reference sequence). Trimming removed 5 bases from V and 3 bases from J, with 13 bases in between. The CDR3 is 14 residues long. CDR3 residues: CASSPQGGDTEAFF. For the CDR3, the DNA is TGTGCCAGCAGCCCCCAGGGAGGAGACACTGAAGCTTTCTTT.